Listed here are 23 T cell receptor beta chains from one sample, sequenced in a study of blood T cell repertoires in COVID-19. Assay used: immunoSEQ multiplex PCR; TCRdb lists only in-frame clones, some missing. Here the sample spans fewer than 200,000 clones, roughly 80% being singletons. Sequenced: peripheral blood. These receptors were obtained from a man in his 70s with acute or convalescent COVID-19.

The J gene is TRBJ2-5, the V gene TRBV7-9, with 9 bases lining up with TRBD1. The CDR3 covers 15 residues. Germline lookup yields CDR1 SEHNR and CDR2 FQNEAQ (reference sequence). Trimming removed 2 bases from V and 1 base from J; junction bases left unmatched: 2. The CDR3 here is CASSLRTGVQETQYF. The CDR3 nucleotides read TGTGCCAGCAGCTTACGGACAGGGGTCCAAGAGACCCAGTACTTC.

The chain carries TRBV6-5 and TRBJ1-1; D is undetermined. Trimming left V 6 bases short and J 1 base short, with 6 bases between. The germline CDR1 and CDR2 sequences are MNHEY and SVGAGI. CDR3 size: 12 residues. As DNA, the CDR3 is TGTGCCAGCAGCTCAGGGAACACTGAAGCTTTCTTT. Translating it yields CASSSGNTEAFF.

This chain connects TRBV5-6 to TRBJ2-3; no firm D call. V lost 4 bases to trimming and J lost 2 bases, with 11 bases between them. The germline V gene encodes CDR1 SGHDT and CDR2 YYEEEE. The CDR3 runs to 14 residues. The CDR3 spells CASSTRVYTDTQYF. CDR3 in DNA: TGTGCCAGCAGCACCCGGGTCTACACAGATACGCAGTATTTT.

The gene calls are TRBV7-3 and TRBJ2-1; TRBD2 matches at 7 bases. The J segment lost 3 bases and the V segment lost 4 bases, leaving 9 bases of the junction unmatched. The CDR3 contains 16 residues. CDR1 is SGHTA and CDR2 is FQGTGA in the germline V gene. The CDR3 DNA reads TGTGCCAGCAGCTCCCAGGTGGCGGGAGACTACAATGAGCAGTTCTTC. It yields the protein CASSSQVAGDYNEQFF.

The chain employs TRBV7-2 and TRBJ1-2; D unclear. The V gene's germline CDR1 is SGHTA and CDR2 FQGNSA. Trimming removed 8 bases at V and 1 base at J, with 17 bases between. The CDR3 covers 15 residues. The CDR3, as DNA: TGTGCCAGCCTAAGAGAGAGCCGATATAACTATGGCTACACCTTC. It codes for CASLRESRYNYGYTF.

The rearrangement links TRBV2 to TRBJ1-1; 8 nucleotides match TRBD1. Per the germline V gene, CDR1 is SNHLY and CDR2 is FYNNEI. V lost 6 bases and J lost 5; bases outside the gene matches: 5. The CDR3 extends over 13 amino acids. CDR3 DNA: TGTGCCAGCAGGGGAACAGGGGGGACTGAAGCTTTCTTT. As protein: CASRGTGGTEAFF.

The CDR3 sequence: CASSLSGTRGETQYF. CDR3 coding DNA: TGTGCCAGCAGTTTGTCCGGAACAAGGGGAGAGACCCAGTACTTC. V usage is TRBV28 and J usage is TRBJ2-5, with D possibly matching TRBD1 (5 bases). Germline CDR1 MDHEN, CDR2 SYDVKM. V shed 3 bases and J shed 4 bases, with 15 bases lying between them. There are 15 residues in the CDR3.

A single count supports this clone. The chain recombines TRBV29-1 with TRBJ2-1, with 8 bases identical to TRBD2. The V gene's germline CDR1 is SQVTM and CDR2 ANQGSEA. The CDR3 totals 13 residues. Trimming cost V 6 bases and J 10 bases; bases outside gene matches: 11. In DNA form, the CDR3 reads TGCAGCGTGAGGACAAGCGGGAGCGGCGAGCAGTTCTTC. Protein product: CSVRTSGSGEQFF.

The V gene is TRBV12-3 or TRBV12-4, the J gene TRBJ1-1; 7 bases fit TRBD1. V dropped 6 bases and J dropped 4; count of bases not matched to a gene: 5. This CDR3 is built from 13 residues. CDR3 coding DNA: TGTGCCAGCAGAGGACAGGTCATCACTGAAGCTTTCTTT. Translating gives CASRGQVITEAFF.

The chain is built from TRBV7-2 and TRBJ2-6, with 11 bases identical to TRBD1. This CDR3 is built from 18 residues. CDR1 and CDR2 from the germline V gene are SGHTA and FQGNSA. V was clipped by 5 bases and J by 0 bases; unmatched bases: 6. The CDR3 region has the DNA TGTGCCAGCAGCGTAGGACAGGGGGCCTCCTCTGGGGCCAACGTCCTGACTTTC. Amino acids: CASSVGQGASSGANVLTF.

The chain couples TRBV28 to TRBJ1-1; no clear D. V lost 7 bases and J 1 base, leaving 7 bases between the germline ends. This CDR3 has 12 residues. Germline V CDR1 and CDR2: MDHEN, SYDVKM. The CDR3 region is CASIEGNTEAFF. DNA of the CDR3: TGTGCCAGCATTGAGGGGAACACTGAAGCTTTCTTT.

The sample holds a few counts of this clone. The chain couples TRBV7-9 to TRBJ2-1, with 7 nucleotides matching TRBD2. The V segment lost 0 bases and the J segment 5 bases; nucleotides outside the gene matches: 1. Germline loops: CDR1 SEHNR, CDR2 FQNEAQ (reference sequence). The CDR3 loop spans 14 amino acids. The CDR3 loop is CASSLAAGDNEQFF. DNA of the CDR3: TGTGCCAGCAGCTTAGCGGCGGGGGACAATGAGCAGTTCTTC.

In this sample, this clone turned up once. J is TRBJ1-2 and V is TRBV4-1; the D is unclear. Germline CDR1 MGHRA, CDR2 YSYEKL. This CDR3 comprises 13 residues. V was trimmed by 0 bases and J by 8 bases, leaving 10 bases between them. The CDR3 spells CASSQDLAVGYTF. CDR3 sequence (DNA): TGCGCCAGCAGCCAAGATTTGGCTGTCGGCTACACCTTC.

The chain links TRBV5-1 to TRBJ2-2; TRBD1 aligns across 11 bases. In germline, CDR1 is SGHRS, CDR2 YFSETQ. CDR3 length: 15 residues. The trim removed 4 bases at V and 6 bases at J, leaving 5 bases unmatched. CDR3 in amino acids: CASSAGTGGAGELFF. The CDR3 DNA sequence: TGCGCCAGCAGCGCCGGGACAGGGGGGGCCGGGGAGCTGTTTTTT.

The genes are TRBV27 and TRBJ1-6; a possible D gene is TRBD1 (5 bases). V was shortened by 7 bases and J by 12 bases, with 16 bases between the two germline ends. CDR3 length: 13 residues. Per germline, CDR1 MNHEY and CDR2 SMNVEV (reference sequence). CDR3 DNA: TGTGCCAGCACCTCCCTTGGGGGAGGACCCCTCCACTTT. Translated: CASTSLGGGPLHF.

A single count supports this clone. The chain uses TRBV24-1 and TRBJ2-1; 7 bases agree with TRBD2. Germline CDR1 is KGHDR and CDR2 is SFDVKD. Trimming removed 5 bases from V and 3 bases from J; junction bases left unmatched: 18. The CDR3 has 19 amino acids. The CDR3 reads CATSVQPGGTTALYNEQFF. As DNA, the CDR3 is TGTGCCACCAGTGTACAGCCGGGCGGGACTACGGCTCTCTACAATGAGCAGTTCTTC.

This rearrangement joins TRBV28 to TRBJ1-4; the D gene is possibly TRBD1 (6 bases). Germline V gene lookup returns CDR1 MDHEN and CDR2 SYDVKM. The V and J ends lost 7 bases and 8 bases respectively, with 14 bases between them. This CDR3 region has 13 residues. CDR3 sequence reads: CASTGVSREKLFF. The CDR3, as DNA: TGTGCCAGCACAGGGGTTAGTCGGGAAAAACTGTTTTTT.

This clone has a handful of counts. The rearrangement links TRBV27 to TRBJ2-2; tentative D call: TRBD1 (6 bases). This CDR3 comprises 15 residues. The germline V gene encodes CDR1 MNHEY and CDR2 SMNVEV (reference sequence). Trimming removed 7 bases at V and 2 bases at J, with 14 bases between. The CDR3 loop is CASTLGGPNTGELFF. CDR3 in DNA: TGTGCCAGCACCCTTGGGGGCCCTAACACCGGGGAGCTGTTTTTT.

This clone was seen once. V and J are TRBV10-2 and TRBJ2-7; 10 positions match TRBD2. This CDR3 region has 17 residues. CDR1 WSHSY and CDR2 SAAADI come from the germline V gene. Germline trimming cut 1 base from V and 2 bases from J; bases unmatched to any gene: 8. The CDR3 nucleotides are TGCGCCAGCAGTGAGTTACTAGCGGGAAAAAATCCCTACGAGCAGTACTTC. Translated: CASSELLAGKNPYEQYF.

V and J are TRBV19 and TRBJ1-1; 8 bases match TRBD1. V dropped 5 bases and J dropped 1; count of bases not matched to a gene: 15. The CDR3 extends over 18 amino acids. The germline V gene has CDR1 LNHDA and CDR2 SQIVND (reference sequence). This chain's CDR3 is CASSPRTGPRLTNTEAFF. The CDR3 coding sequence is TGTGCCAGTAGTCCGCGGACAGGGCCGAGACTTACGAACACTGAAGCTTTCTTT.

This chain joins TRBV7-6 and TRBJ2-1; D is unclear. CDR3 length: 18 amino acids. Trimming stripped 2 bases from V and 0 bases from J, with 17 bases between. Germline CDR1 and CDR2: SGHVS and FNYEAQ. CDR3 loop: CASSLTPLGPLSYNEQFF. The CDR3 region has the DNA TGTGCCAGCAGCTTAACCCCTCTAGGCCCACTCTCCTACAATGAGCAGTTCTTC.

The gene calls are TRBV10-2 and TRBJ2-1; D not resolved. The germline gives CDR1 WSHSY, CDR2 SAAADI. This CDR3 contains 12 residues. V was pared by 7 bases and J by 7 bases, with 11 bases between. In DNA, the CDR3 is TGCGCCAGCATGTCAGACGGGAATGAGCAGTTCTTC. Its translation is CASMSDGNEQFF.

This chain joins TRBV6-5 and TRBJ1-1; 7 nucleotides align to TRBD1. With 10 bases clipped from V and 1 base from J, the junction kept 9 bases outside the gene matches. Looked up from germline, CDR1 is MNHEY and CDR2 is SVGAGI. CDR3 size: 14 residues. In nucleotides, the CDR3 is TGTGCCACCACTCTCTCAGGGGGGAACACTGAAGCTTTCTTT. Protein product: CATTLSGGNTEAFF.